This is a list of T cell receptor beta chains from one sample in a study of Ad26.COV2.S vaccination and SARS-CoV-2 variants. Sequencing was performed with immunoSEQ multiplex PCR; in TCRdb, only in-frame clones are kept and a portion is missing. This sample carries about 380,000 clones, about four fifths of them seen once, and the ten largest clones take about 7.4%. The starting material was peripheral blood, obtained in a trial of Ad26.COV2.S vaccine versus placebo. The receptors come from a person aged 18-65 years who received the Ad26.COV2.S COVID-19 vaccine or a placebo. Both conserved end residues are part of each CDR3. The order of the fields is D gene, J gene, V gene, clone size, CDR3 DNA, CDR3 protein. A D gene is named only where the DNA matches it firmly. Clone sizes are given selectively: once, few, many, or a class where the clone is expanded.

>NA|TRBJ1-4|TRBV7-2|NA
TGTGCCAGCAGCCAATCCGGGTTGAGTAATGAAAAACTGTTTTTT
CASSQSGLSNEKLFF
>NA|TRBJ2-2|TRBV13|many
TGTGCCAGCAGCTTAGGCCTGGGGGAGTATGGGGAGCTGTTTTTT
CASSLGLGEYGELFF
>TRBD1|TRBJ2-5|TRBV2|NA
TGTGCCACAACGACAGGGGGCGCGGAGACCCAGTACTTC
CATTTGGAETQYF
>NA|TRBJ2-1|TRBV19|NA
TGTGCCAGTAGTATTTCTTTGGGCAGGGGTCGGAATGAGCAGTTCTTC
CASSISLGRGRNEQFF
>NA|TRBJ2-5|TRBV7-9|few
TGTGCCAGCAGCTTGGGCTCTCCGACAGAGTGGTTTGGGGAGACCCAGTACTTC
CASSLGSPTEWFGETQYF
>TRBD1|TRBJ2-5|TRBV5-1|NA
TGCGCCAGCAGCATGGGACAGTACCAAGAGACCCAGTACTTC
CASSMGQYQETQYF
>NA|TRBJ1-1|TRBV12-3/TRBV12-4|few
TGTGCCAGCAGTTGGGGTGGAGGCACTGAAGCTTTCTTT
CASSWGGGTEAFF
>TRBD2|TRBJ2-7|TRBV19|NA
TGTGCCAGTAGTATAGGGCCCTCGGGGGAGGGCGAGCAGTACTTC
CASSIGPSGEGEQYF
>NA|TRBJ1-1|TRBV27|NA
TGTGCCAGCAGTTTACGATACAGGGCGAACACTGAAGCTTTCTTT
CASSLRYRANTEAFF
>NA|TRBJ1-2|TRBV5-1|NA
TGCGCCAGCAGCTTGGACGGCGGGTACTATGGCTACACCTTC
CASSLDGGYYGYTF
>NA|TRBJ1-4|TRBV5-1|NA
TGCGCCAGCAGTTTAATGGGGGCCGTTAATGAAAAACTGTTTTTT
CASSLMGAVNEKLFF
>NA|TRBJ1-1|TRBV6-5|NA
TGTGCCAGCAGTAAGCAGGGTTCAGAAACTGAAGCTTTCTTT
CASSKQGSETEAFF
>NA|TRBJ1-1|TRBV7-2|NA
TGTGCCAGCAGCTTAGTTCTGGTATCGAACACTGAAGCTTTCTTT
CASSLVLVSNTEAFF
>TRBD1|TRBJ2-7|TRBV6-5|NA
TGTGCCAGCAGTACAGGGGGGTCCTACGAGCAGTACTTC
CASSTGGSYEQYF
>NA|TRBJ1-2|TRBV6-1|NA
TGTGCCAGCAGTGAAGCGCTTCGGGGCTATGGCTACACCTTC
CASSEALRGYGYTF
>TRBD1|TRBJ1-2|TRBV15|NA
TGTGCCACCAGCAGAGACCCGGGACAGGGATACGGCTACACCTTC
CATSRDPGQGYGYTF
>NA|TRBJ2-2|TRBV19|NA
TGTGCCAGTAGAAAGGGGTACACCGGGGAGCTGTTTTTT
CASRKGYTGELFF
>TRBD2|TRBJ2-5|TRBV7-8|NA
TGTGCCAGCAGCTTAGAACTCGCGGGGGGTGGGAAGACCCAGTACTTC
CASSLELAGGGKTQYF
>NA|TRBJ1-2|TRBV29-1|NA
TGCAGCGTTAGGACCCGTGGCTACACCTTC
CSVRTRGYTF
>NA|TRBJ1-4|TRBV5-1|NA
TGCGCCAGCAGCGAGCCAACAAGGACCGGAGAAAAACTGTTTTTT
CASSEPTRTGEKLFF
>TRBD1|TRBJ1-2|TRBV29-1|NA
TGCAGCGTCGACAGGGGTGACTATGGCTACACCTTC
CSVDRGDYGYTF
>NA|TRBJ1-5|TRBV7-6|once
TGTGCCAGCAGCTTAGGTGCGGCAGGACGGCAGCCCCAGCATTTT
CASSLGAAGRQPQHF
>NA|TRBJ2-1|TRBV27|NA
TGTGCCAGCAGTTCCCCCTACAGCGGATCCTCCTACAATGAGCAGTTCTTC
CASSSPYSGSSYNEQFF
>NA|TRBJ1-2|TRBV20-1|NA
TGCAGTGGGGGGGCGTACTATGGCTACACCTTC
CSGGAYYGYTF
>NA|TRBJ1-5|TRBV4-2|NA
TGTGCCAGCAGCCAAGGCGGGAAATTTTATAGCAATCAGCCCCAGCATTTT
CASSQGGKFYSNQPQHF
>NA|TRBJ1-1|TRBV9|NA
TGTGCCAGCAGCGTAGCCCCACTAGGGACTGAAGCTTTCTTT
CASSVAPLGTEAFF
>NA|TRBJ2-3|TRBV5-4|NA
TGTGCCAGCAGCTTGGGGGAAAGGGATACGCAGTATTTT
CASSLGERDTQYF
>NA|TRBJ2-5|TRBV19|NA
TGTGCCAGTAGTGCGGGAACTCAGGAGACCCAGTACTTC
CASSAGTQETQYF
>NA|TRBJ1-1|TRBV6-5|NA
TGTGCCAGCAGTCGTCCTAACACTGAAGCTTTCTTT
CASSRPNTEAFF
>TRBD2|TRBJ2-3|TRBV5-1|NA
TGCGCCAGCAGCGCTAGCGGGAGCACAGATACGCAGTATTTT
CASSASGSTDTQYF
>TRBD1|TRBJ2-4|TRBV19|NA
TGTGCCAGTAGTACCCGACAGGGCAGAAGGGGAAACATTCAGTACTTC
CASSTRQGRRGNIQYF
>NA|TRBJ1-5|TRBV6-1|many
TGTGCCAGCAGTGAAAGCCCTAACAGTTATAGCAATCAGCCCCAGCATTTT
CASSESPNSYSNQPQHF
>TRBD2|TRBJ2-5|TRBV2|once
TGTGCGGCCGGCGGACTAGCGGGGGATCCCCAAGAGACCCAGTACTTC
CAAGGLAGDPQETQYF
>NA|TRBJ2-7|TRBV2|NA
TGTGCCAGCAGTGTGCAGGGCTACGAGCAGTACTTC
CASSVQGYEQYF
>TRBD2|TRBJ2-1|TRBV7-8|NA
TGTGCCAGCAGCTTTACTAGCGGGAGGGTCAATGAGCAGTTCTTC
CASSFTSGRVNEQFF
>NA|TRBJ1-2|TRBV2|NA
TGTGCCAGCACACCTGGGTCGAACTATGGCTACACCTTC
CASTPGSNYGYTF